This T cell receptor beta chain was identified in a study of cytomegalovirus exposure and HLA in healthy donors. This clone was detected once. The PCR had 60 Vbeta and 13 Jbeta primers. Data came from immunoSEQ multiplex PCR; TCRdb stores just in-frame clones and leaves some out. The sample has 95,000 to 150,000 clones; roughly 76% are singletons. Trimming shortened V by 4 bases and J by 0 bases, and 13 bases separated the two germline ends. Germline V gene data show CDR1 as MGHDK and CDR2 as SYGVNS. This CDR3 is 16 amino acids long. This clonotype was sampled from a young man in good health and CMV-seronegative. Input material: PBMCs. The chain recombines TRBV25-1 with TRBJ1-3, with D possibly being TRBD1 (6 bases). Here the CDR3 reads CASSGGGHRSGNTIYF. The CDR3, as DNA: TGTGCCAGCAGTGGGGGGGGACATCGCTCTGGAAACACCATATATTTT.